Listed below are T cell receptor beta chains from one sample, sequenced in a study of human T cells and chemical hapten exposure. TCRdb re-called the RACE reads with MiXCR, one entry per CDR3 protein. Of fewer than 100,000 distinct CDR3 sequences listed, over 6.5% are singletons. Specimen: whole blood. Receptors were obtained from a female donor in good health. Some clones in this sample may be carry-over from other donors' samples. The CDR3 runs from the conserved cysteine through the conserved F or W.

TRBV28	CASSLGVSKQYF
TRBV28	CASSLSRDNQPQHF
TRBV6-6	CASSYFRGTQYF
TRBV15	CATSRRQGAAGRTNNQPQHF
TRBV10-3	CAISKEGRETQYF
TRBV7-8	CASSSSRGRVTYEQYF
TRBV16	CASSEVETRKNNEQFF
TRBV4-3	CASSQVGTSGAEQYF
TRBV5-1	CASSLDLFSGYTF
TRBV12-3/TRBV12-4	CASSLRTGRGQPQHF
TRBV3-1	CASSHDTPGLAGLAYEQYF
TRBV14	CASSQEYGGFSRTQYF
TRBV5-1	CASSQRQGSYEQYF
TRBV29-1	CSVAKGSGNTIYF
TRBV6-5	CASSYSMNSNQPQHF
TRBV20-1	CSARDGSLGGNQPQHF
TRBV20-1	CSASTETDQPQHF
TRBV2	CALQQLAEAFF
TRBV5-6	CASSAGTLYEQFF
TRBV4-1	CASSQVMIAGGRNIQYF
TRBV9	CASSRGTSGEIDNSPLHF
TRBV13	CASSPSGENEQFF
TRBV20-1	CSARGQKRGQPQHF
TRBV20-1	CSALDRGKDVLTF
TRBV7-9	CASSLEAGRGEKLFF
TRBV27	CASSSFAAGTNTEAFF
TRBV20-1	CSASLLDTRFFGYTF
TRBV2	CASKGSSYNSPLHF
TRBV4-2	CASSQERLSTTQYF
TRBV29-1	CSVDSQIGAFF
TRBV6-1	CASSEEGARFGAFF
TRBV4-3	CASSQVLAGATDTQYF
TRBV12-3/TRBV12-4	CASSNPGQPTDTQYF
TRBV6-1	CASLKRGFIDTGELFF
TRBV9	CASSRLQGWAVGSEAFF
TRBV12-3/TRBV12-4	CASTEGYQPQHF
TRBV11-2	CASSLAPSGGILAKNIQYF
TRBV7-6	CASSLSGSLSHEQFF
TRBV20-1	CSARDGNEKLFF
TRBV6-4	CASSEDPGQAFPLHF
TRBV12-3/TRBV12-4	CASTLGGSYNEQFF
TRBV7-9	CASSSGVLSPLHF
TRBV6-5	CASSVLPPWGNQPQHF
TRBV5-1	CASSLVPGDTQYF
TRBV29-1	CSVEVTAKQKLFF
TRBV6-5	CASSYSGRVAYEQYF
TRBV2	CASSVGTEQETQYF
TRBV27	CASSLILGSGSYNEQFF
TRBV6-1	CASRGEWGLGQPQHF
TRBV20-1	CSARAPGLAAGSDTQYF
TRBV9	CASSGAGTSNTGELFF
TRBV6-1	CASSEGASTGYEQYF
TRBV7-3	CASSLRLAGDFAQYF
TRBV4-1	CASSLVERGGLNTEAFF
TRBV7-2	CASSFRQGATEQYF
TRBV6-6	CASSRLRNDNEQFF
TRBV5-1	CASSPAQNRRTYEQYF
TRBV20-1	CGSATGTNEKLFF